A selection of T cell receptor beta chains follows, all from one sample in a study of cytomegalovirus exposure and HLA in healthy donors. Clones were read by immunoSEQ multiplex PCR, and TCRdb kept only the in-frame ones, dropping some. Seen here are 90,000 to 120,000 clones, around three quarters observed once, and the top ten hold more than 4%. The sample was PBMCs. These receptors were collected from a male donor in good health and CMV-seronegative. Each CDR3 is given with its conserved first and last residue. The D gene is left open where the match is weak. Size values are once, few and many counts, or a class for expanded clones, and some rows have none.

>TRBJ2-7|few|TRBV21-1|NA
TGTGCCAGCAGCAAACGGGCTAGCGGGAGGGTATACTTC
CASSKRASGRVYF
>TRBJ2-1|NA|TRBV4-1|NA
TGCGCCAGCAGCTCAAGAGACTCCACCCTCGATGAGCAGTTCTTC
CASSSRDSTLDEQFF
>TRBJ2-2|NA|TRBV15|NA
TGTGCCACCAGCAGAGTCGGGACAACTAGTGACTATAACACCGGGGAGCTGTTTTTT
CATSRVGTTSDYNTGELFF
>TRBJ2-1|NA|TRBV18|TRBD1
TGTGCCAGCTCACCGGGACAGGGGACCTACAATGAGCAGTTCTTC
CASSPGQGTYNEQFF
>TRBJ2-7|NA|TRBV27|TRBD2
TGTGCCAGCAGTTTAGCGGGACTATTGCCCAACGAGCAGTACTTC
CASSLAGLLPNEQYF
>TRBJ2-1|NA|TRBV30|TRBD2
TGTGCCTGGAGTGTTAGCGGGAAGCTTGAGCAGTTCTTC
CAWSVSGKLEQFF
>TRBJ2-7|NA|TRBV7-8|TRBD1
TGTGCCAGCAGCTTAGCGGGACAGGGGGCGAGGGCCGAGCAGTACTTC
CASSLAGQGARAEQYF
>TRBJ2-4|once|TRBV27|TRBD1
TGTGCCAGCAGTTCACAGGGGGCCAAAAACATTCAGTACTTC
CASSSQGAKNIQYF
>TRBJ1-5|NA|TRBV7-2|TRBD1
TGTGCCAGCAGCTTACCGGGACAGAACAATCAGCCCCAGCATTTT
CASSLPGQNNQPQHF
>TRBJ2-7|NA|TRBV19|TRBD2
TGTGCCAGTAGTGATGATGGACTAGCGGCTGTCTACGAGCAGTACTTC
CASSDDGLAAVYEQYF
>TRBJ2-3|NA|TRBV7-6|NA
TGTGCCAGCAGCTTAGCCTCAGGGGCTAGCACAGATACGCAGTATTTT
CASSLASGASTDTQYF
>TRBJ2-7|NA|TRBV4-2|TRBD1
TGTGCCAGCAGCCGACCGGGACAGGGAGAAAGGGAGCAGTACTTC
CASSRPGQGEREQYF
>TRBJ2-7|NA|TRBV27|NA
TGTGCCAGCAGTTTACGCGGGATCTCCTACGAGCAGTACTTC
CASSLRGISYEQYF
>TRBJ2-5|NA|TRBV14|TRBD1
TGTGCCAGCAGCCAAGACCGGACAGGGGGCGGATACGAGACCCAGTACTTC
CASSQDRTGGGYETQYF
>TRBJ2-5|NA|TRBV6-6|TRBD2
TGTGCCAGTTCGACTAGCGGCTACCAAGAGACCCAGTACTTC
CASSTSGYQETQYF
>TRBJ2-3|NA|TRBV7-8|TRBD2
TGTGCCAGCAGCAGAGTGAGCGGGAGTAGTGGAGATACGCAGTATTTT
CASSRVSGSSGDTQYF
>TRBJ1-5|NA|TRBV4-1|NA
TGCGCCAGCAGCCATCTGGGAGACCTCTATCAGCCCCAGCATTTT
CASSHLGDLYQPQHF
>TRBJ2-1|NA|TRBV27|TRBD2
TGTGCCAGCAGTTCCACTAGCGGGAGGGCCAATGAGCAGTTCTTC
CASSSTSGRANEQFF
>TRBJ1-1|NA|TRBV10-3|NA
TGTGCCATCAGTGACGGGGGGAACACTGAAGCTTTCTTT
CAISDGGNTEAFF
>TRBJ2-7|NA|TRBV29-1|NA
TGCAGCGTTGAATTGGGCAGAGCTACCTCCTACGAGCAGTACTTC
CSVELGRATSYEQYF